This T cell receptor (beta chain) is drawn from a study of blood T cell repertoires in COVID-19. In the study overall: Sites across the United States, Italy and Spain contributed samples from acute and convalescent COVID-19. T cells, B-cell-depleted T cells, or PBMCs supplied cDNA or gDNA.

Trimming took 6 bases from V and 3 from J; bases not matched to a gene: 2. Germline assignment: CDR1 WNHNN and CDR2 SYGVQD (reference sequence). The CDR3 consists of 13 residues. In the original analysis: Amplifying reference gene primers gave estimates of nucleated cell counts. Sequencing was performed with immunoSEQ multiplex PCR; in TCRdb, only in-frame clones are kept and a portion is missing. V, J and clone size were drawn from that table, and D and trimming were deduced from the DNA. The top ten hold 6% to 7% of the sample, which has some 99,000 clones, over 70% seen once. The TCR originated in a woman aged 45-60 years with acute or convalescent COVID-19. The chain has TRBV10-1 and TRBJ2-5; TRBD1 matches 9 bases. The sample taken for sequencing was peripheral blood. As DNA, the CDR3 is TGCGCCAGCAGCCGGACAGGGGAAGAGACCCAGTACTTC. Protein product: CASSRTGEETQYF.